The 32 T cell receptor beta chains given below trace back to one sample, sequenced in a study of blood T cell repertoires in COVID-19. Sequenced by immunoSEQ multiplex PCR; TCRdb stores in-frame clones only, minus some. The sample lists over 80,000 clones; over 75% were seen once. The specimen sequenced was peripheral blood. The receptors come from a woman over 75 with acute or convalescent COVID-19.

The chain has TRBV19 and TRBJ2-1, with TRBD2 as a possible D gene (5 bases). The CDR3 has 15 amino acids. The germline gives CDR1 LNHDA, CDR2 SQIVND (reference sequence). V was trimmed by 1 base and J by 2 bases, leaving 9 bases between them. The CDR3 DNA reads as TGTGCCAGTAGTATAGGTCGGGAAACCTACAATGAGCAGTTCTTC. It yields the protein CASSIGRETYNEQFF.

The V and J genes are TRBV29-1 and TRBJ1-2; maybe TRBD1 (6 bases). The CDR3 extends over 11 amino acids. V was clipped by 5 bases and J by 4 bases, with 8 bases between them. CDR1 is SQVTM and CDR2 is ANQGSEA in the germline V gene. The CDR3 here is CSVKDSYGYTF. CDR3 DNA: TGCAGCGTTAAGGACAGCTATGGCTACACCTTC.

CDR3 residues: CASSLPVEVTEAFF. The CDR3 nucleotides read TGTGCCAGCAGTTTGCCGGTTGAGGTCACTGAAGCTTTCTTT. V usage is TRBV28 and J usage is TRBJ1-1; D is unclear. The CDR3 is made up of 14 amino acids. V shed 3 bases and J shed 4 bases, with 12 bases lying between them. Germline CDR1 and CDR2: MDHEN and SYDVKM.

This clone was seen a single time. The chain employs TRBV5-4 and TRBJ1-2; TRBD1 is a possible D gene (6 bases). Trimming left V 4 bases short and J 4 bases short, with 11 bases between. The CDR3 loop spans 13 amino acids. From germline, CDR1 is SGHNT and CDR2 YYREEE (reference sequence). In DNA, the CDR3 is TGTGCCAGCAGCCCCACAGGGCCCTATGGCTACACCTTC. Residues: CASSPTGPYGYTF.

The chain carries TRBV27 and TRBJ2-3; possible D gene TRBD2, 6 bases. Trimming took 4 bases from V and 4 from J, leaving 18 bases between them. The germline V gene has CDR1 MNHEY and CDR2 SMNVEV (reference sequence). This CDR3 contains 16 residues. The CDR3 DNA follows: TGTGCCAGCAGTTCCTCGGGGGTAGTCTTCCCAGATACGCAGTATTTT. Translated, it gives CASSSSGVVFPDTQYF.

The chain recombines TRBV6-2 or TRBV6-3 with TRBJ1-1; TRBD1 agrees at 10 bases. Per the germline V gene, CDR1 is MNHEY and CDR2 is SVGEGT. With 2 bases clipped from V and 4 bases from J, the junction kept 10 bases outside the gene matches. The CDR3 is 17 residues long. CDR3 region: CASSYETGGVLSTEAFF. Written as DNA, the CDR3 is TGTGCCAGCAGTTACGAGACAGGGGGCGTTTTGAGCACTGAAGCTTTCTTT.

The chain uses TRBV9 and TRBJ1-1, with TRBD1 as a possible D gene (6 bases). Germline-derived CDR1 and CDR2 are SGDLS and YYNGEE. This CDR3 is built from 13 residues. Between the trimmed V and J ends, which lost 3 bases and 5 bases, there was a span of 11 bases. CDR3 amino acids: CASSEYRDTEAFF. CDR3 DNA: TGTGCCAGCAGCGAGTACAGGGATACTGAAGCTTTCTTT.

This chain links TRBV7-2 with TRBJ2-7, with a possible D match to TRBD1 (5 bases). The CDR3 spans 13 residues. Germline V lookup: CDR1 SGHTA, CDR2 FQGNSA. The V end lost 1 base, the J end lost 2 bases, and 6 bases lay between the germline ends. CDR3 amino acids: CASSLGTTYEQYF. As DNA, the CDR3 is TGTGCCAGCAGCTTAGGGACAACCTACGAGCAGTACTTC.

J is TRBJ2-2 and V is TRBV5-1; 7 nucleotides match TRBD1. V trimming: 3 bases; J trimming: 5 bases; junction bases outside the gene matches: 4. This CDR3 comprises 14 residues. Looked up from germline, CDR1 is SGHRS and CDR2 is YFSETQ. The CDR3 loop reads CASSSGQFTGELFF. DNA for the CDR3: TGCGCCAGCAGCTCGGGACAGTTTACCGGGGAGCTGTTTTTT. The full variable domain, in which reference TRBV5-1 and TRBJ2-2 provide the parts outside the CDR3, is KAGVTQTPRYLIKTRGQQVTLSCSPISGHRSVSWYQQTPGQGLQFLFEYFSETQRNKGNFPGRFSGRQFSNSRSEMNVSTLELGDSALYLCASSSGQFTGELFFGEGSRLTVL.

V gene TRBV7-3 combines with J gene TRBJ2-1; 10 positions match TRBD2. The junction had 5 bases not matched to a gene; V was cut back by 4 bases and J by 5 bases. Germline-derived CDR1 and CDR2 are SGHTA and FQGTGA. The CDR3 extends over 15 amino acids. The DNA for the CDR3 is TGTGCCAGCAGCTCAGCGGGAGGGTTTAACAATGAGCAGTTCTTC. It translates to CASSSAGGFNNEQFF.

This clone was seen just once. The V call is TRBV24-1, the J call TRBJ1-1; the D gene is possibly TRBD1 (5 bases). V was cut by 2 bases and J by 3 bases, with 12 bases left in between. Germline loops: CDR1 KGHDR, CDR2 SFDVKD. The CDR3 spans 15 residues. The chain's CDR3 is CATSDSRGGDTEAFF. The DNA for the CDR3 is TGTGCCACCAGTGATTCAAGGGGAGGGGACACTGAAGCTTTCTTT.

The V call is TRBV12-3 or TRBV12-4, the J call TRBJ1-1; D gene ambiguous. This CDR3 is built from 13 residues. Trimming removed 6 bases at V and 1 base at J, with 9 bases between. CDR3 residues: CASSPRGNTEAFF. CDR3 DNA sequence: TGTGCCAGCAGCCCCCGGGGGAACACTGAAGCTTTCTTT.

This clone was detected once. J is TRBJ1-1 and V is TRBV6-5, with no clear D. The CDR3 sequence is 12 residues long. V lost 7 bases and J 2 bases, leaving 8 bases between the germline ends. Germline-derived CDR1 and CDR2 are MNHEY and SVGAGI. The chain's CDR3 is CASTRGNTEAFF. In DNA form, the CDR3 reads TGTGCCAGCACGAGAGGTAACACTGAAGCTTTCTTT.

This chain uses TRBV28 with TRBJ1-4; D gene uncertain. The CDR3 consists of 12 residues. Germline V gives CDR1 MDHEN, CDR2 SYDVKM. V shed 8 bases and J shed 5 bases, with 9 bases lying between them. This CDR3 is CASAGQNEKLFF. DNA for the CDR3: TGTGCCAGCGCTGGGCAGAATGAAAAACTGTTTTTT. Full variable domain (remainder filled in from reference TRBV28 and TRBJ1-4): DVKVTQSSRYLVKRTGEKVFLECVQDMDHENMFWYRQDPGLGLRLIYFSYDVKMKEKGDIPEGYSVSREKKERFSLILESASTNQTSMYLCASAGQNEKLFFGSGTQLSVL.

The rearrangement uses TRBV7-2 and TRBJ2-3; 9 nucleotides match TRBD2. The CDR3 has 14 residues. V lost 5 bases and J lost 6; bases outside the gene matches: 6. Germline-derived CDR1 and CDR2 are SGHTA and FQGNSA. CDR3 region: CASSPLAGGDTQYF. The CDR3, as DNA: TGTGCCAGCAGCCCACTGGCGGGGGGGGATACGCAGTATTTT. The complete variable domain, with remaining parts taken from reference TRBV7-2 and TRBJ2-3, reads GAGVSQSPSNKVTEKGKDVELRCDPISGHTALYWYRQSLGQGLEFLIYFQGNSAPDKSGLPSDRFSAERTGGSVSTLTIQRTQQEDSAVYLCASSPLAGGDTQYFGPGTRLTVL.

V gene TRBV29-1 combines with J gene TRBJ1-1; TRBD1 matches at 8 bases. The CDR3 has 14 amino acids. Germline CDR1 reads SQVTM; CDR2 reads ANQGSEA. The ends lost 2 bases at V and 5 bases at J; junction bases unmatched: 7. The DNA of the CDR3 is TGCAGCGTTGAAACGACAGGGGTAGGAACTGAAGCTTTCTTT. Translated, it gives CSVETTGVGTEAFF.

The gene calls are TRBV5-1 and TRBJ2-7, with a tentative D call TRBD1 (6 bases). The CDR3 length is 14 residues. Germline CDR1 is SGHRS and CDR2 is YFSETQ. V was clipped by 4 bases and J by 5 bases, with 16 bases between them. The CDR3 coding sequence is TGCGCCAGCAGCATAGGGGACATCGTCGACGAGCAGTACTTC. It codes for CASSIGDIVDEQYF. Together with reference TRBV5-1 and TRBJ2-7, the CDR3 gives the full variable domain: KAGVTQTPRYLIKTRGQQVTLSCSPISGHRSVSWYQQTPGQGLQFLFEYFSETQRNKGNFPGRFSGRQFSNSRSEMNVSTLELGDSALYLCASSIGDIVDEQYFGPGTRLTVT.

V is TRBV4-3 and J is TRBJ2-6; D is unclear. This CDR3 spans 16 amino acids. Germline assignment: CDR1 LGHNA and CDR2 YSLEER. V lost 0 bases and J 4 bases, leaving 10 bases between the germline ends. The CDR3 sequence: CASSQDLSAGANVLTF. In DNA form, the CDR3 reads TGCGCCAGCAGCCAAGATCTTAGTGCCGGGGCCAACGTCCTGACTTTC.

V is TRBV4-3 and J is TRBJ2-1; D is unresolved. The V end was cut by 0 bases, the J end by 0 bases, with 18 bases between. Per germline, CDR1 LGHNA and CDR2 YSLEER. CDR3 length: 19 amino acids. The CDR3 here is CASSQDKAPSPHSYNEQFF. The CDR3 nucleotides are TGCGCCAGCAGCCAAGATAAAGCGCCGAGCCCCCACTCCTACAATGAGCAGTTCTTC.

The genes are TRBV3-1 (or the pseudogene TRBV3-2) and TRBJ1-2; possible D gene TRBD1, 5 bases. The germline V gene has CDR1 LGHDT and CDR2 YNNKEL (reference sequence). This CDR3 spans 14 amino acids. V was cut by 1 base and J by 4 bases, with 10 bases left in between. The CDR3 DNA sequence: TGTGCCAGCAGCCAAGCGCCAGGGCCCTATGGCTACACCTTC. The encoded protein is CASSQAPGPYGYTF.

The CDR3 DNA sequence: TGCGCCAGCAGCCCCGGGACTAGCGGCCAAGAGACCCAGTACTTC. Translating it yields CASSPGTSGQETQYF. The V call is TRBV5-1, the J call TRBJ2-5; 11 bases agree with TRBD2. The V gene end was trimmed by 4 bases and the J gene end by 1 base; junction bases not matched to a gene: 3. Per germline, CDR1 SGHRS and CDR2 YFSETQ. This CDR3 region has 15 residues.

In DNA, the CDR3 is TGTGCCAGCAGCTCACAGGGACCCTTAACTGAAGCTTTCTTT. Amino acids: CASSSQGPLTEAFF. The chain joins TRBV28 to TRBJ1-1; tentative D call: TRBD1 (6 bases). CDR3 size: 14 residues. Trimming left V 6 bases short and J 5 bases short, with 16 bases between. Germline loops: CDR1 MDHEN, CDR2 SYDVKM.

The CDR3 DNA follows: TGTGCCAGTACCCTGACAGGGATGAATGAAAAACTGTTTTTT. It translates to CASTLTGMNEKLFF. The chain has TRBV19 and TRBJ1-4; 7 bases map to TRBD1. V was pared by 7 bases and J by 5 bases, with 7 bases of the junction left unmatched. The CDR3 consists of 14 residues. The germline V gene encodes CDR1 LNHDA and CDR2 SQIVND (reference sequence).

This clone was picked up a small number of times. The chain has TRBV9 and TRBJ1-2; a weak D match, TRBD1 (5 bases). Trimming removed 0 bases from V and 4 bases from J, with 13 bases in between. Germline values: CDR1 SGDLS, CDR2 YYNGEE. This CDR3 comprises 15 residues. The CDR3 region is CASSVEGAAGYGYTF. DNA of the CDR3: TGTGCCAGCAGCGTAGAAGGGGCAGCAGGCTATGGCTACACCTTC.

This chain joins TRBV7-9 and TRBJ1-2; possibly TRBD1 for D (6 bases). The CDR3 has 15 residues. V was clipped by 1 base and J by 5 bases, with 14 bases between them. Germline V gene data show CDR1 as SEHNR and CDR2 as FQNEAQ (reference sequence). The CDR3, as DNA: TGTGCCAGCAGCTTAGAGGGGGAGGGGACGTATGGCTACACCTTC. Amino acid sequence: CASSLEGEGTYGYTF.

The gene calls are TRBV19 and TRBJ1-1, with 8 bases lining up with TRBD1. Germline V gene data show CDR1 as LNHDA and CDR2 as SQIVND (reference sequence). The CDR3 sequence is 14 residues long. Trimming took 5 bases from V and 5 from J; bases not matched to a gene: 7. For the CDR3, the DNA is TGTGCCAGTAGTGTCACAGGGGGGAAGACTGAAGCTTTCTTT. Its translation is CASSVTGGKTEAFF.

V gene TRBV15 combines with J gene TRBJ1-1, with a tentative D call TRBD1 (5 bases). The CDR3 totals 15 residues. Germline assignment: CDR1 LNHNV and CDR2 YYDKDF (reference sequence). Trimming removed 1 base at V and 4 bases at J, with 13 bases between. In DNA form, the CDR3 reads TGTGCCACCAGCAGAGTCGGGGGGGTCTCCACTGAAGCTTTCTTT. Its protein is CATSRVGGVSTEAFF.

A note on this clone: This sample includes further DNA sequences coding for the same CDR3. This chain connects TRBV9 to TRBJ2-7; TRBD2 might be the D (5 bases). V shed 2 bases and J shed 0 bases, with 9 bases lying between them. The germline V gene has CDR1 SGDLS and CDR2 YYNGEE. This CDR3 is built from 14 residues. The CDR3 nucleotides are TGTGCCAGCAGCGTGTCCGGGAACTCCTACGAGCAGTACTTC. Amino acid sequence: CASSVSGNSYEQYF.

This sequence joins TRBV6-5 and TRBJ2-5, with 8 positions matching TRBD2. CDR1 and CDR2 from the germline V gene are MNHEY and SVGAGI. The CDR3 runs to 15 residues. Germline trimming cut 8 bases from V and 1 base from J; bases unmatched to any gene: 9. CDR3 DNA sequence: TGTGCCAGCCGCCGGGGGGGCGTTATCCAAGAGACCCAGTACTTC. Encoded protein: CASRRGGVIQETQYF.

V and J are TRBV2 and TRBJ1-2; 9 positions agree with TRBD1. Germline V gives CDR1 SNHLY, CDR2 FYNNEI. The J segment lost 4 bases and the V segment lost 6 bases, leaving 18 bases of the junction unmatched. The CDR3 runs 18 residues. The CDR3 loop reads CASSELWSGTGQVYGYTF. CDR3 nucleotide sequence: TGTGCCAGCAGCGAACTATGGTCCGGGACAGGGCAGGTCTATGGCTACACCTTC. The full variable domain, in which reference TRBV2 and TRBJ1-2 provide the parts outside the CDR3, is EPEVTQTPSHQVTQMGQEVILRCVPISNHLYFYWYRQILGQKVEFLVSFYNNEISEKSEIFDDQFSVERPDGSNFTLKIRSTKLEDSAMYFCASSELWSGTGQVYGYTFGSGTRLTVV.

This clone has a handful of counts. This rearrangement joins TRBV30 to TRBJ2-1; the D is unclear. The V end was cut by 6 bases, the J end by 3 bases, with 6 bases between. Germline V gene data show CDR1 as GTSNPN and CDR2 as SVGIG (reference sequence). This CDR3 is built from 11 residues. This CDR3 reads CACEFYNEQFF. The CDR3 DNA sequence: TGTGCCTGCGAGTTCTACAATGAGCAGTTCTTC.

The chain recombines TRBV30 with TRBJ1-1; D not resolved. The length of the CDR3 is 11 residues. The V and J ends lost 5 bases and 5 bases respectively, with 9 bases between them. Per germline, CDR1 GTSNPN and CDR2 SVGIG (reference sequence). The CDR3 DNA sequence: TGTGCCTGGGACTTCACGACTGAAGCTTTCTTT. Encoded protein: CAWDFTTEAFF.